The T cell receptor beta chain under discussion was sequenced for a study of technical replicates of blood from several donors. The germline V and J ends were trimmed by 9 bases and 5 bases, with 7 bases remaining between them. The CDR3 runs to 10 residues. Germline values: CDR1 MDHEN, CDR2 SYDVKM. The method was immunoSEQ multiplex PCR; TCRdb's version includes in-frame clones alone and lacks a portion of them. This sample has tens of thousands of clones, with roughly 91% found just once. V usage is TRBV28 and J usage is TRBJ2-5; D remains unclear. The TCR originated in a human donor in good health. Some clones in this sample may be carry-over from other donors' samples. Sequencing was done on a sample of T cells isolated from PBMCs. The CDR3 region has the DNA TGTGCCAGTGCGTCGGAGACCCAGTACTTC. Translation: CASASETQYF.